This TCR beta chain is drawn from a study of blood T cell repertoires in COVID-19. Study information: Sites in the United States, Italy and Spain provided acute and convalescent COVID-19 samples. T cells, B-cell-depleted T cells, or PBMCs provided the cDNA or gDNA that served as material.

As originally analysed: Reference gene primer amplification in the assay estimated nucleated cell counts. Clones were read by immunoSEQ multiplex PCR, and TCRdb kept only the in-frame ones, dropping some. V and J calls and clone size are copied from that table; D and trimming were computed from the DNA. The sample has approximately 280,000 clones, around 89% seen once. CDR3 length equals 15 residues. The germline gives CDR1 LNHDA, CDR2 SQIVND (reference sequence). The V and J ends lost 5 bases and 7 bases, in that order; junction bases with no gene match: 10. This clonotype was sampled from a man aged 40-49 years with acute or convalescent COVID-19. The V gene is TRBV19, the J gene TRBJ1-4, with TRBD1 identical over 7 bases. Sequencing was carried out using peripheral blood. The CDR3 sequence is CASSSGSRGSEKLFF. The CDR3 region has the DNA TGTGCCAGTAGTTCGGGGTCCAGGGGGAGTGAAAAACTGTTTTTT. The full variable domain, completed using reference TRBV19 and TRBJ1-4, is DGGITQSPKYLFRKEGQNVTLSCEQNLNHDAMYWYRQDPGQGLRLIYYSQIVNDFQKGDIAEGYSVSREKKESFPLTVTSAQKNPTAFYLCASSSGSRGSEKLFFGSGTQLSVL.